The 17 T cell receptor beta chains below all came from one sample that was sequenced in a study of patients and donors after allogeneic stem cell transplantation. Each CDR3 protein gets one entry after TCRdb re-called the RT-PCR reads with MiXCR. The sample lists about 72,000 distinct CDR3 sequences; more than 20% were seen once. Sequencing was performed on blood, either unsorted or a sorted T cell fraction (not recorded which). These receptors were collected from a human donor who was either an allogeneic HSCT recipient or a stem cell or donor lymphocyte infusion donor (not recorded which). It is not recorded whose cells these are; they may come from a transplant donor.

This clonotype was observed a few times. The chain carries TRBV6-6 and TRBJ2-3, with D possibly being TRBD2 (5 bases). The germline gives CDR1 MNHNY, CDR2 SVGAGI (reference sequence). The CDR3 is 14 residues long. V lost 8 bases, J lost 0 bases, and 12 bases lay in between. This CDR3 reads CASSLAASTDTQYF. The CDR3 DNA is TGTGCCAGCTCCCTAGCTGCGAGCACAGATACGCAGTATTTT.

The J gene is TRBJ2-2, the V gene TRBV20-1; TRBD2 might be the D (5 bases). This CDR3 contains 13 residues. V lost 7 bases to trimming and J lost 2 bases, with 11 bases between them. Germline loops: CDR1 DFQATT, CDR2 SNEGSKA (reference sequence). CDR3 sequence (DNA): TGCAGTGTGTCTAGCCCCAACACCGGGGAGCTGTTTTTT. Translation gives CSVSSPNTGELFF.

The gene calls are TRBV6-8 and TRBJ2-5; no reliable D call. The CDR3 totals 15 residues. Trimming cost V 6 bases and J 4 bases, with 18 bases left between them. In germline, CDR1 is MNHGY, CDR2 SAAAGT. CDR3 DNA: TGTGCCAGCAGATCAATTCCTAGGAAGGGAGAGACCCAGTACTTC. Translation gives CASRSIPRKGETQYF.

This clonotype turned up a few times. The chain has TRBV5-1 and TRBJ2-7, with 7 bases lining up with TRBD1. The CDR3 runs to 14 residues. CDR1 SGHRS and CDR2 YFSETQ come from the germline V gene. V trimming: 0 bases; J trimming: 5 bases; junction bases outside the gene matches: 5. This chain's CDR3 is CASSLGQGDDEQYF. CDR3 DNA sequence: TGCGCCAGCAGCTTGGGACAGGGAGACGACGAGCAGTACTTC.

The chain carries TRBV3-1 and TRBJ2-3; no reliable D call. This CDR3 is built from 12 residues. V shed 0 bases and J shed 5 bases, with 3 bases lying between them. Germline V gene data show CDR1 as LGHDT and CDR2 as YNNKEL (reference sequence). The DNA of the CDR3 is TGTGCCAGCAGCCAAGAAAGAGATACGCAGTATTTT. Protein product: CASSQERDTQYF.

This chain uses TRBV27 with TRBJ2-3; D not certain. This CDR3 has 12 residues. CDR1 MNHEY and CDR2 SMNVEV come from the germline V gene (reference sequence). The V end lost 5 bases, the J end lost 3 bases, and 6 bases lay between the germline ends. The CDR3 loop is CASSPSTDTQYF. CDR3 nucleotides: TGTGCCAGCAGTCCGTCAACAGATACGCAGTATTTT.

In this sample, this clonotype turned up many times. V gene TRBV12-3 or TRBV12-4 combines with J gene TRBJ1-2; D unclear. V shed 5 bases and J shed 2 bases, with 6 bases lying between them. This CDR3 has 12 amino acids. The CDR3, as DNA: TGTGCCAGCAGTACCTACAACTATGGCTACACCTTC. Encoded protein: CASSTYNYGYTF.

The J gene is TRBJ2-5, the V gene TRBV10-3, with a tentative D call TRBD1 (5 bases). V was pared by 6 bases and J by 1 base, with 9 bases between. The CDR3 totals 13 residues. Germline V gene data show CDR1 as ENHRY and CDR2 as SYGVKD. The CDR3 nucleotides are TGTGCCATCAGATCAGGGTTCCAAGAGACCCAGTACTTC. The encoded protein is CAIRSGFQETQYF.

This chain connects TRBV28 to TRBJ1-1; no clear D. V was cut by 3 bases and J by 3 bases, with 17 bases left in between. This CDR3 is 16 amino acids long. Germline V gene sequence: CDR1 MDHEN, CDR2 SYDVKM. CDR3 loop: CASSFPINGVDTEAFF. The CDR3 nucleotides read TGTGCCAGCAGTTTCCCGATTAATGGGGTGGACACTGAAGCTTTCTTT. The full variable domain, rest sourced from reference TRBV28 and TRBJ1-1, is DVKVTQSSRYLVKRTGEKVFLECVQDMDHENMFWYRQDPGLGLRLIYFSYDVKMKEKGDIPEGYSVSREKKERFSLILESASTNQTSMYLCASSFPINGVDTEAFFGQGTRLTVV.

This chain uses TRBV7-2 with TRBJ2-2, with D unclear. V shed 10 bases and J shed 1 base, with 13 bases lying between them. The CDR3 consists of 14 residues. From germline, CDR1 is SGHTA and CDR2 FQGNSA. CDR3 in DNA: TGTGCCACCCTAGAAAGGGTGAACACCGGGGAGCTGTTTTTT. Translation: CATLERVNTGELFF.

The chain combines TRBV29-1 with TRBJ1-1; a weak D match, TRBD1 (6 bases). This CDR3 contains 13 residues. Trimming cost V 4 bases and J 4 bases, with 13 bases left between them. Germline V gene lookup returns CDR1 SQVTM and CDR2 ANQGSEA. The CDR3 protein is CSVASTGSTEAFF. Written as DNA, the CDR3 is TGCAGCGTTGCATCGACAGGCAGCACTGAAGCTTTCTTT.

This clonotype turned up a few times. V and J are TRBV10-3 and TRBJ1-5, with unresolved D. V dropped 0 bases and J dropped 2 bases, with 8 bases sitting between them. This CDR3 comprises 15 residues. Germline V CDR1 and CDR2: ENHRY, SYGVKD. The CDR3: CAISESGFGNQPQHF. DNA of the CDR3: TGTGCCATCAGTGAGTCGGGGTTCGGCAATCAGCCCCAGCATTTT.

The V call is TRBV29-1, the J call TRBJ1-3, with unresolved D. The CDR3 is made up of 13 amino acids. V lost 4 bases and J lost 4, with 11 bases in between. From germline, CDR1 is SQVTM and CDR2 ANQGSEA. Here the CDR3 reads CSVVFLGGNTIYF. CDR3 DNA: TGCAGCGTTGTCTTCCTGGGGGGAAACACCATATATTTT.

J is TRBJ2-1 and V is TRBV7-2; maybe TRBD2 (5 bases). Looked up from germline, CDR1 is SGHTA and CDR2 is FQGNSA. This CDR3 is 14 amino acids long. Trimming took 5 bases from V and 6 from J, leaving 14 bases between them. CDR3 DNA sequence: TGTGCCAGCAGCCCCGGTCGGGGTACCAATGAGCAGTTCTTC. Translated, it gives CASSPGRGTNEQFF.

This clonotype was detected a few times. The chain links TRBV7-2 to TRBJ2-3, with 12 bases fitting TRBD2. CDR1 and CDR2 (germline): SGHTA, FQGNSA. The CDR3 totals 19 residues. The V segment lost 0 bases and the J segment 2 bases; nucleotides outside the gene matches: 9. For the CDR3, the DNA is TGTGCCAGCAGCTTAGCGCCACCGAGACTAGCGGGAGACACAGATACGCAGTATTTT. Its translation is CASSLAPPRLAGDTDTQYF.

The chain has TRBV25-1 and TRBJ1-4; D ambiguous. CDR1 is MGHDK and CDR2 is SYGVNS in the germline V gene. The CDR3 sequence is 12 residues long. V was clipped by 4 bases and J by 5 bases, with 5 bases between them. The CDR3 sequence: CASSAGNEKLFF. CDR3 sequence (DNA): TGTGCCAGCAGTGCGGGGAATGAAAAACTGTTTTTT.

This clonotype was recorded at least ten times. V is TRBV7-3 and J is TRBJ1-5; D gene unclear. V lost 2 bases to trimming and J lost 4 bases, with 15 bases between them. There are 16 residues in the CDR3. Germline V gene lookup returns CDR1 SGHTA and CDR2 FQGTGA. The CDR3: CASSLWGGGINQPQHF. DNA of the CDR3: TGTGCCAGCAGCTTATGGGGAGGAGGTATTAATCAGCCCCAGCATTTT.